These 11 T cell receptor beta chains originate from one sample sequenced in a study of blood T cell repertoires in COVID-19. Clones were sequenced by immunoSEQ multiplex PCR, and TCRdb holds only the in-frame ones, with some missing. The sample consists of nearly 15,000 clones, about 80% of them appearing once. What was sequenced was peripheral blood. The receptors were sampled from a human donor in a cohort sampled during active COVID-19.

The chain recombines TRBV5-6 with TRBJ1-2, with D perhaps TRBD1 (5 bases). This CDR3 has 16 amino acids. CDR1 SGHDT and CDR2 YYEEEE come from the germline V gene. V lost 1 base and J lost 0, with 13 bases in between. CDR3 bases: TGTGCCAGCAGCTTGACCAGACAGAAGACTAACTATGGCTACACCTTC. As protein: CASSLTRQKTNYGYTF.

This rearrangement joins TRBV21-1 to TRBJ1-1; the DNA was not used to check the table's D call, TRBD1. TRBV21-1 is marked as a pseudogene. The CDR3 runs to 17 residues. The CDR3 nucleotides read TGTGCCAGCAGCAAAGCCGGGGACAGGGGGGAGGTCACTGAAGCTTTCTTT. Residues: CASSKAGDRGEVTEAFF.

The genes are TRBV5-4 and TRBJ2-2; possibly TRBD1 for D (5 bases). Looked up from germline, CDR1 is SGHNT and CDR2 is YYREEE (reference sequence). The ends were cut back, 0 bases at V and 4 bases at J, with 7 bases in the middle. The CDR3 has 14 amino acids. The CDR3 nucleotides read TGTGCCAGCAGCTTGGAGGGGTCCACCGGGGAGCTGTTTTTT. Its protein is CASSLEGSTGELFF. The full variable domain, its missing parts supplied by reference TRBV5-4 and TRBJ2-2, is ETGVTQSPTHLIKTRGQQVTLRCSSQSGHNTVSWYQQALGQGPQFIFQYYREEENGRGNFPPRFSGLQFPNYSSELNVNALELDDSALYLCASSLEGSTGELFFGEGSRLTVL.

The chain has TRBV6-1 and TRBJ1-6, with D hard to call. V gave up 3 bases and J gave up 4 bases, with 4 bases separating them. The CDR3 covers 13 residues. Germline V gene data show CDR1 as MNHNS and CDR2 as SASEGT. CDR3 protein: CASSDRYNSPLHF. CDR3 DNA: TGTGCCAGCAGTGACAGATATAATTCACCCCTCCACTTT.

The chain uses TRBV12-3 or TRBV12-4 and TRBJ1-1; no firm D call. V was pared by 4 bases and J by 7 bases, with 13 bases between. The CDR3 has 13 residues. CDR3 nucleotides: TGTGCCAGCAGTTCTCTCGGAGGGAGTGAAGCTTTCTTT. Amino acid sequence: CASSSLGGSEAFF.

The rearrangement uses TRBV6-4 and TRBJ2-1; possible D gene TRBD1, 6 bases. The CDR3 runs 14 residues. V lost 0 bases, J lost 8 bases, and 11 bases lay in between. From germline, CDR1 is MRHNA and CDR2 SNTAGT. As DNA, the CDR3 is TGTGCCAGCAGTGACTCCGCAGGGGTGGATGAGCAGTTCTTC. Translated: CASSDSAGVDEQFF.

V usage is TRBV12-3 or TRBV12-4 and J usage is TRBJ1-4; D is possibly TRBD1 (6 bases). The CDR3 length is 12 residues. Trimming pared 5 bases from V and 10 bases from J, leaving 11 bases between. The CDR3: CASSPDSGKLFF. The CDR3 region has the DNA TGTGCCAGCAGTCCGGACAGCGGAAAACTGTTTTTT.

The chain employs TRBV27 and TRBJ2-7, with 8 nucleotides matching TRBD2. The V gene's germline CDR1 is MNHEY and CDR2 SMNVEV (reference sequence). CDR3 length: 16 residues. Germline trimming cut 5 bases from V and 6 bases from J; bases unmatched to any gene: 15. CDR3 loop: CASSLLTSGSFGEQYF. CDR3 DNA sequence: TGTGCCAGCAGTCTGCTTACTAGCGGATCGTTTGGCGAGCAGTACTTC.

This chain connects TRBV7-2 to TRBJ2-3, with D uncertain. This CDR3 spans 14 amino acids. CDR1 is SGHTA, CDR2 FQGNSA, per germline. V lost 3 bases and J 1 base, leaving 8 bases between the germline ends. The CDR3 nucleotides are TGTGCCAGCAGCTTTTGGTCAGGCACAGATACGCAGTATTTT. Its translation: CASSFWSGTDTQYF.

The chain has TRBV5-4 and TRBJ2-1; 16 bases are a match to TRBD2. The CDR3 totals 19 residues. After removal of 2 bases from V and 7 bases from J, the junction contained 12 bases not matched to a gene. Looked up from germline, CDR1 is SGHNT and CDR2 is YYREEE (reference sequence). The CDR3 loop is CASSLPGLAGGGLGNEQFF. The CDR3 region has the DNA TGTGCCAGCAGCTTACCGGGACTAGCGGGAGGGGGTTTGGGAAATGAGCAGTTCTTC.

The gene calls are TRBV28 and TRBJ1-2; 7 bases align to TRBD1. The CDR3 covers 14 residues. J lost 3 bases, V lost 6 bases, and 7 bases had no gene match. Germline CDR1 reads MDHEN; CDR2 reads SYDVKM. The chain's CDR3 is CASSQETGYYGYTF. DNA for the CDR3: TGTGCCAGCAGCCAAGAGACAGGGTACTATGGCTACACCTTC.